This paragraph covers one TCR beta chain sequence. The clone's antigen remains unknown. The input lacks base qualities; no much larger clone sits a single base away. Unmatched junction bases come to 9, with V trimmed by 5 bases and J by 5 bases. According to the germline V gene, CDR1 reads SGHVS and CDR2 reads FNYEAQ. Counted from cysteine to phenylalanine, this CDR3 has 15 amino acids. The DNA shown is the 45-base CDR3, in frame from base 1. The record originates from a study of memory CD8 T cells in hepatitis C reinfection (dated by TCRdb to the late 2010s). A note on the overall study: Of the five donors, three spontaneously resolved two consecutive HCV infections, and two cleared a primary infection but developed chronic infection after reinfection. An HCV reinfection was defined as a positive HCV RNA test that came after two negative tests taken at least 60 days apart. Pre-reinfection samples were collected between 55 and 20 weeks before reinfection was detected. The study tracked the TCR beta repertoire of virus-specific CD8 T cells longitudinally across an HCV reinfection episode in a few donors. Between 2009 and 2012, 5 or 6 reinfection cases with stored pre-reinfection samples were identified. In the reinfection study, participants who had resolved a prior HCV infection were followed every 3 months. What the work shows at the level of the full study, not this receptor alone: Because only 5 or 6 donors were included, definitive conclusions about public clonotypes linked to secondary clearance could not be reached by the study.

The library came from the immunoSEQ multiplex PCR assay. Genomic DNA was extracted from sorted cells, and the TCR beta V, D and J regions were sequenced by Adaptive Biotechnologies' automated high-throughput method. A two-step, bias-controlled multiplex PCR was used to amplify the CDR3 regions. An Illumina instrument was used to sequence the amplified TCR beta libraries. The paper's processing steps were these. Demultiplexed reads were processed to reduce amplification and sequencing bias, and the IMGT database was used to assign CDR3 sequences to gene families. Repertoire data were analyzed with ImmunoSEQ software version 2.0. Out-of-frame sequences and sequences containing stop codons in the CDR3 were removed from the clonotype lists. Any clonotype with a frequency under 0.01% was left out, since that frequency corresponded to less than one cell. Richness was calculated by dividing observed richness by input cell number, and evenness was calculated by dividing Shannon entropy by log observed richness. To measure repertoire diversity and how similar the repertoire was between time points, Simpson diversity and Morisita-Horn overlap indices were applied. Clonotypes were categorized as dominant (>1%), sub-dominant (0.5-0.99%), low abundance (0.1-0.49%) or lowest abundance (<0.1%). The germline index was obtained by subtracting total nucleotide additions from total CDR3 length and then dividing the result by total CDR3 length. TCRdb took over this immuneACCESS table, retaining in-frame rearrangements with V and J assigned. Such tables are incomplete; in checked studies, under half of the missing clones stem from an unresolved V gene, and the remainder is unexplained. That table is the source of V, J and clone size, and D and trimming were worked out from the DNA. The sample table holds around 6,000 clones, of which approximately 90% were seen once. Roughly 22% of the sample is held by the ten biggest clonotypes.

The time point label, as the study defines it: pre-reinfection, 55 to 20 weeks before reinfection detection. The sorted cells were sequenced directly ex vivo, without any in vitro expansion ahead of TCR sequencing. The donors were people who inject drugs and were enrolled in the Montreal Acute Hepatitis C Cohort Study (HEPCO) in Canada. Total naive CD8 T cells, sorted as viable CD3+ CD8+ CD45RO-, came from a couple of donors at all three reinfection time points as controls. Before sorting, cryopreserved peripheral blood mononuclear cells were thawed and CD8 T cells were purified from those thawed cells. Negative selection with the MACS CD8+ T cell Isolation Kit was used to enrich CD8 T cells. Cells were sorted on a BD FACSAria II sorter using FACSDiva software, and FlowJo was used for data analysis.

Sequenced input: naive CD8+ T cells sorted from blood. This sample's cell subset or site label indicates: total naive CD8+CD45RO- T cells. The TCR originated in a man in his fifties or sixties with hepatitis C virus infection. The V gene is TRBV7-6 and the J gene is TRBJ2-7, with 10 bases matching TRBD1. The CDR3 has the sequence CASSPGTGAYDEQYF. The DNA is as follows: TGTGCCAGCAGCCCCGGGACAGGGGCATATGACGAGCAGTACTTC.